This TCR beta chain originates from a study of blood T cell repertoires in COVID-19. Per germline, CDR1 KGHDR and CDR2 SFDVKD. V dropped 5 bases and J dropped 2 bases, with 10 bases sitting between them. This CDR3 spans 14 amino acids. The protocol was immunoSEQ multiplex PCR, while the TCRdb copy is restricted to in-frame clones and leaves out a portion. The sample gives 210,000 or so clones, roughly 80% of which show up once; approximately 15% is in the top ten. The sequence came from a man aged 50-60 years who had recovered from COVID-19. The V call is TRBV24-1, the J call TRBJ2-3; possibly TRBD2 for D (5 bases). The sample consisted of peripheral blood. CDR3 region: CATSGWENTDTQYF. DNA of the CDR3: TGTGCCACCAGTGGTTGGGAGAACACAGATACGCAGTATTTT.